These 20 T cell receptor beta chains were sequenced from one sample in a study of shared clonotypes between healthy human individuals. Assay used: immunoSEQ multiplex PCR; TCRdb lists only in-frame clones, some missing. Of 2 million to 2.5 million clones listed, 85% to 95% are singletons. Naive-designated CD8 cells lacked CD45RO, were positively enriched for CCR7, and omitted terminally differentiated effector memory CD45RA+ cells. Sequencing was done on a sample of naive CD8+ T cells sorted from blood. These receptor sequences come from a young man in good health.

In this sample, this clone turned up once. The rearrangement links TRBV9 to TRBJ1-2, with a weak D call TRBD1 (5 bases). Germline V CDR1 and CDR2: SGDLS, YYNGEE. V was pared by 3 bases and J by 8 bases, with 11 bases between. This CDR3 contains 12 residues. The CDR3 DNA is TGTGCCAGCAGCGATACAGGTGAAGGCTACACCTTC. Translated: CASSDTGEGYTF.

In this sample, this clone turned up a few times. This chain links TRBV2 with TRBJ2-7; 8 bases agree with TRBD1. Germline V gene lookup returns CDR1 SNHLY and CDR2 FYNNEI. V gave up 10 bases and J gave up 4 bases; unmatched junction bases: 15. The CDR3 spans 15 residues. The DNA of the CDR3 is TGTGCCACACAACCCTCCGGGACAGGATCTTACGAGCAGTACTTC. It translates to CATQPSGTGSYEQYF. The full variable domain, completed using reference TRBV2 and TRBJ2-7, is EPEVTQTPSHQVTQMGQEVILRCVPISNHLYFYWYRQILGQKVEFLVSFYNNEISEKSEIFDDQFSVERPDGSNFTLKIRSTKLEDSAMYFCATQPSGTGSYEQYFGPGTRLTVT.

This chain uses TRBV5-5 with TRBJ2-7, with D perhaps TRBD1 (6 bases). The CDR3 is made up of 14 amino acids. V lost 4 bases to trimming and J lost 2 bases, with 13 bases between them. Per germline, CDR1 SGHKS and CDR2 YYEKEE (reference sequence). The CDR3 DNA follows: TGTGCCAGCAGCCTAGGGACACGGACCTACGAGCAGTACTTC. This gives the protein CASSLGTRTYEQYF.

Only a few counts were recorded for this clone. The chain joins TRBV5-4 to TRBJ2-7; no definite D call. V was clipped by 0 bases and J by 3 bases, with 4 bases between them. The CDR3 covers 12 residues. Germline CDR1 reads SGHNT; CDR2 reads YYREEE (reference sequence). CDR3 DNA sequence: TGTGCCAGCAGCTTGGATCACTACGAGCAGTACTTC. This gives the protein CASSLDHYEQYF.

V and J are TRBV5-6 and TRBJ1-5, with TRBD1 as a possible D gene (6 bases). The CDR3 spans 13 residues. Germline V lookup: CDR1 SGHDT, CDR2 YYEEEE. Trimming shortened V by 3 bases and J by 5 bases, and 9 bases separated the two germline ends. CDR3 residues: CASSWGADQPQHF. The CDR3 DNA is TGTGCCAGCAGCTGGGGGGCGGATCAGCCCCAGCATTTT.

Comment on this clone: Other DNA sequences in the same sample also yield this CDR3. This rearrangement joins TRBV6-5 to TRBJ2-1; D is ambiguous. Germline CDR1 and CDR2: MNHEY and SVGAGI. The CDR3 consists of 12 residues. V lost 6 bases, J lost 6 bases, and 9 bases lay in between. CDR3 nucleotides: TGTGCCAGCAGCCGCCCGGGCAATGAGCAGTTCTTC. Encoded protein: CASSRPGNEQFF.

The chain joins TRBV10-3 to TRBJ2-7, with TRBD2 identical over 12 bases. Trimming at V came to 10 bases and at J to 0 bases, leaving 7 bases not matched to a gene. The CDR3 is made up of 15 amino acids. The V gene's germline CDR1 is ENHRY and CDR2 SYGVKD. The CDR3 nucleotides read TGTGCCACCCTAGGACTAGCGGGGAGCTCCTACGAGCAGTACTTC. Translation gives CATLGLAGSSYEQYF.

V usage is TRBV6-1 and J usage is TRBJ2-7, with 10 positions matching TRBD1. Germline V CDR1 and CDR2: MNHNS, SASEGT. Trimming cost V 5 bases and J 7 bases; bases outside gene matches: 11. The CDR3 has 15 residues. CDR3 in amino acids: CASSLARTGGWEQYF. Here the CDR3 DNA reads TGTGCCAGCAGTCTCGCCCGGACAGGGGGTTGGGAGCAGTACTTC.

The count of this clone is one. Different DNA sequences within this sample yield the same CDR3. The chain carries TRBV30 and TRBJ2-7; D is undetermined. The CDR3 is 11 residues long. The V gene lost 2 bases and the J gene lost 7 bases, with 9 bases spanning the gap. Germline V lookup: CDR1 GTSNPN, CDR2 SVGIG (reference sequence). Written as DNA, the CDR3 is TGTGCCTGGAGTCCTGGGGTAGAGCAGTACTTC. Its protein is CAWSPGVEQYF.

Notes on this clone: Distinct nucleotide sequences in the sample also encode this CDR3. CDR3 coding DNA: TGTGCCAGTAGTATAGGGACTAGCGGAACAGATACGCAGTATTTT. This translates into CASSIGTSGTDTQYF. The chain recombines TRBV19 with TRBJ2-3, with 10 nucleotides matching TRBD2. The ends lost 1 base at V and 3 bases at J; junction bases unmatched: 1. Germline assignment: CDR1 LNHDA and CDR2 SQIVND (reference sequence). This CDR3 region has 15 residues.

V is TRBV10-2 and J is TRBJ2-7; 11 bases map to TRBD2. Looked up from germline, CDR1 is WSHSY and CDR2 is SAAADI. This CDR3 is built from 15 residues. The trim removed 2 bases at V and 5 bases at J, leaving 5 bases unmatched. CDR3 DNA sequence: TGCGCCAGCAGTGAGAATAGCGGGGGGGCAGACGAGCAGTACTTC. Translation: CASSENSGGADEQYF.

The chain couples TRBV2 to TRBJ1-4; D is ambiguous. CDR3 length: 13 residues. Germline CDR1 SNHLY, CDR2 FYNNEI. Deletions cut 6 bases from V and 8 bases from J, with 13 bases between. The CDR3 DNA follows: TGTGCCAGCAGCCTGGAAGGATGGGAAAAACTGTTTTTT. This sequence encodes CASSLEGWEKLFF. The full variable domain, its missing parts supplied by reference TRBV2 and TRBJ1-4, is EPEVTQTPSHQVTQMGQEVILRCVPISNHLYFYWYRQILGQKVEFLVSFYNNEISEKSEIFDDQFSVERPDGSNFTLKIRSTKLEDSAMYFCASSLEGWEKLFFGSGTQLSVL.

The genes are TRBV6-5 and TRBJ1-2, with D unclear. Germline V lookup: CDR1 MNHEY, CDR2 SVGAGI. Trimming pared 0 bases from V and 0 bases from J, leaving 11 bases between. The CDR3 runs to 16 residues. Written as DNA, the CDR3 is TGTGCCAGCAGTTACTCTTATGAGGGTACTAACTATGGCTACACCTTC. Amino acids: CASSYSYEGTNYGYTF.

The V call is TRBV11-3, the J call TRBJ1-1; a possible D gene is TRBD1 (6 bases). V was pared by 3 bases and J by 3 bases, with 11 bases between. Germline CDR1 and CDR2: SGHNT and YENEEA. The CDR3 spans 14 residues. The CDR3 is CASSFRGGDTEAFF. CDR3 DNA: TGTGCCAGCAGCTTCAGGGGTGGTGACACTGAAGCTTTCTTT.

The V call is TRBV7-9, the J call TRBJ2-5; 8 bases are shared with TRBD1. Per the germline V gene, CDR1 is SEHNR and CDR2 is FQNEAQ (reference sequence). The ends lost 1 base at V and 5 bases at J; junction bases unmatched: 6. CDR3 length: 15 residues. DNA of the CDR3: TGTGCCAGCAGCTTAGTTGGGACAGGCCTTGAGACCCAGTACTTC. Translating it yields CASSLVGTGLETQYF.

This chain links TRBV2 with TRBJ2-2; TRBD2 might be the D (6 bases). The CDR3 sequence is 18 residues long. Between the trimmed V and J ends, which lost 0 bases and 0 bases, there was a span of 14 bases. CDR1 and CDR2 (germline): SNHLY, FYNNEI. CDR3 nucleotides: TGTGCCAGCAGTGAAGCGCTTCGTGGCGGGGCGAACACCGGGGAGCTGTTTTTT. Translating it yields CASSEALRGGANTGELFF.

The rearrangement links TRBV5-8 to TRBJ2-1; D is perhaps TRBD1 (6 bases). From germline, CDR1 is SGHTS and CDR2 YDEGEE. The CDR3 consists of 15 residues. Trimming took off 0 bases at V and 4 bases at J, with 11 bases between the two ends. CDR3 amino acids: CASSLDRAIYNEQFF. The CDR3 DNA is TGTGCCAGCAGCTTGGACAGGGCTATTTACAATGAGCAGTTCTTC.

J is TRBJ1-2 and V is TRBV11-2; 7 bases align to TRBD1. CDR3 length: 18 residues. Germline V lookup: CDR1 SGHAT, CDR2 FQNNGV. With V trimmed by 5 bases and J by 2 bases, 17 bases remained unmatched. The DNA of the CDR3 is TGTGCCAGCAGCCAACCAGAGCCAGGGAGGGGGCGGAACTATGGCTACACCTTC. Encoded protein: CASSQPEPGRGRNYGYTF.

The V gene is TRBV28, the J gene TRBJ1-1; 10 positions match TRBD1. This CDR3 is built from 18 residues. The junction had 12 bases not matched to a gene; V was cut back by 3 bases and J by 2 bases. Germline lookup yields CDR1 MDHEN and CDR2 SYDVKM. The CDR3 nucleotides read TGTGCCAGCAGTTTCCTTCGTGGGACAGGGGACGTTAACACTGAAGCTTTCTTT. This sequence encodes CASSFLRGTGDVNTEAFF. The full variable domain, in which reference TRBV28 and TRBJ1-1 provide the parts outside the CDR3, is DVKVTQSSRYLVKRTGEKVFLECVQDMDHENMFWYRQDPGLGLRLIYFSYDVKMKEKGDIPEGYSVSREKKERFSLILESASTNQTSMYLCASSFLRGTGDVNTEAFFGQGTRLTVV.

This rearrangement joins TRBV4-1 to TRBJ1-4; the match to TRBD1 covers 8 bases. V lost 3 bases, J lost 4 bases, and 4 bases stayed unmatched. This CDR3 comprises 15 residues. Germline V gene sequence: CDR1 MGHRA, CDR2 YSYEKL. CDR3 bases: TGCGCCAGCAGCCAGACGGACAGGGTTAATGAAAAACTGTTTTTT. This translates into CASSQTDRVNEKLFF.